This is a list of T cell receptor beta chains from one sample in a study of blood T cell repertoires in COVID-19. The repertoire was sequenced with immunoSEQ multiplex PCR; TCRdb's copy has only in-frame clones and lacks some. The data hold some 220,000 clones, with roughly 85% observed a single time. The sample was peripheral blood. Receptors were obtained from a woman aged 70 to 79 with COVID-19, enrolled during active disease. CDR3s include the opening cysteine and the closing phenylalanine or tryptophan. Fields, in order: V gene, J gene, CDR3 protein.

v_call: TRBV9
j_call: TRBJ2-7
cdr3_aa: CASSFSATGVYEQYF

v_call: TRBV19
j_call: TRBJ2-2
cdr3_aa: CASSMRTAETGELFF

v_call: TRBV7-2
j_call: TRBJ2-7
cdr3_aa: CASSGQGYSYEQYF

v_call: TRBV30
j_call: TRBJ1-6
cdr3_aa: CAWRGGRGNSPLHF

v_call: TRBV4-3
j_call: TRBJ2-2
cdr3_aa: CASSQPGNTGELFF

v_call: TRBV2
j_call: TRBJ1-2
cdr3_aa: CASSEYRVEGYGYTF

v_call: TRBV30
j_call: TRBJ2-2
cdr3_aa: CAWGQGSGTGELFF

v_call: TRBV2
j_call: TRBJ1-1
cdr3_aa: CASSETTFRTEAFF

v_call: TRBV27
j_call: TRBJ1-1
cdr3_aa: CASNPGGVVNTEAFF

v_call: TRBV19
j_call: TRBJ1-5
cdr3_aa: CASDSPHSNQPQHF

v_call: TRBV11-3
j_call: TRBJ2-7
cdr3_aa: CASSLVRQDQYF

v_call: TRBV5-6
j_call: TRBJ2-5
cdr3_aa: CASSFQGARLQETQYF

v_call: TRBV24-1
j_call: TRBJ2-1
cdr3_aa: CATSGGNYREQFF

v_call: TRBV5-6
j_call: TRBJ1-1
cdr3_aa: CASSLDLGRDTEAFF

v_call: TRBV3-1/TRBV3-2
j_call: TRBJ2-3
cdr3_aa: CASSQEGSKGTDTQYF

v_call: TRBV11-3
j_call: TRBJ2-1
cdr3_aa: CASSLVHYNEQFF

v_call: TRBV7-9
j_call: TRBJ1-5
cdr3_aa: CASSQDRGDQPQHF

v_call: TRBV7-2
j_call: TRBJ1-1
cdr3_aa: CASSLFPRGRTEAFF

v_call: TRBV25-1
j_call: TRBJ2-7
cdr3_aa: CASSEWAGKRYEQYF

v_call: TRBV18
j_call: TRBJ2-1
cdr3_aa: CASSQPGQGAGEQFF

v_call: TRBV5-1
j_call: TRBJ2-7
cdr3_aa: CASSFTGGIYEQYF

v_call: TRBV7-2
j_call: TRBJ1-5
cdr3_aa: CASSLDSNQPQHF

v_call: TRBV5-1
j_call: TRBJ1-3
cdr3_aa: CASSLDARGSNTIYF

v_call: TRBV27
j_call: TRBJ1-1
cdr3_aa: CASNPGVATEAFF

v_call: TRBV2
j_call: TRBJ1-3
cdr3_aa: CASSETRLTSGNTIYF

v_call: TRBV7-8
j_call: TRBJ2-2
cdr3_aa: CASSLRISANNFAGELFF

v_call: TRBV6-2/TRBV6-3
j_call: TRBJ2-1
cdr3_aa: CASSQTSAYNEQFF

v_call: TRBV15
j_call: TRBJ2-5
cdr3_aa: CATSRDVGSDETQYF

v_call: TRBV27
j_call: TRBJ1-6
cdr3_aa: CASKRDRLSYNSPLHF

v_call: TRBV5-6
j_call: TRBJ1-2
cdr3_aa: CASSPQENYGYTF

v_call: TRBV7-9
j_call: TRBJ2-3
cdr3_aa: CASSFQPGQGASDTQYF

v_call: TRBV19
j_call: TRBJ1-1
cdr3_aa: CASSTAGGTNTEAFF

v_call: TRBV5-1
j_call: TRBJ2-2
cdr3_aa: CASSSTAPNTGELFF

v_call: TRBV30
j_call: TRBJ1-1
cdr3_aa: CACTGWTEAFF

v_call: TRBV5-4
j_call: TRBJ2-1
cdr3_aa: CASSLARTDEQFF

v_call: TRBV25-1
j_call: TRBJ1-5
cdr3_aa: CASSEAGGQPQHF

v_call: TRBV4-2
j_call: TRBJ2-5
cdr3_aa: CASSQKPSGRGKTQYF

v_call: TRBV7-3
j_call: TRBJ1-1
cdr3_aa: CASSLSGTGYLSSGTEAFF

v_call: TRBV19
j_call: TRBJ2-3
cdr3_aa: CASKATRGRTHSGTSGRAADTQYF

v_call: TRBV23-1
j_call: TRBJ2-2
cdr3_aa: CASSQSRGQGALRDTGELFF

v_call: TRBV30
j_call: TRBJ1-4
cdr3_aa: CAWSPLPQGEKLFF

v_call: TRBV6-6
j_call: TRBJ1-2
cdr3_aa: CASSYPVLYGYTF

v_call: TRBV6-5
j_call: TRBJ2-3
cdr3_aa: CASSSYSGRRGDTQYF

v_call: TRBV6-1
j_call: TRBJ1-1
cdr3_aa: CASSEAREGAAGAFF

v_call: TRBV24-1
j_call: TRBJ2-7
cdr3_aa: CATRWGLAGLWTYEQYF

v_call: TRBV9
j_call: TRBJ2-1
cdr3_aa: CASSDRQGARGDEQFF

v_call: TRBV27
j_call: TRBJ2-3
cdr3_aa: CASSLTGPSFSRTSGRTDTQYF

v_call: TRBV7-3
j_call: TRBJ2-2
cdr3_aa: CASSLRLAGSTGELFF

v_call: TRBV2
j_call: TRBJ2-3
cdr3_aa: CANSPSGDTQYF

v_call: TRBV3-1/TRBV3-2
j_call: TRBJ2-7
cdr3_aa: CASSQDLGQGSEQYF

v_call: TRBV18
j_call: TRBJ2-7
cdr3_aa: CASSPSDRPSSYEQYF

v_call: TRBV25-1
j_call: TRBJ1-2
cdr3_aa: CASSESRRPFYGYTF

v_call: TRBV19
j_call: TRBJ1-3
cdr3_aa: CASSGDRGGNTIYF

v_call: TRBV5-5
j_call: TRBJ1-6
cdr3_aa: CASSQGQASGSPLHF

v_call: TRBV19
j_call: TRBJ2-3
cdr3_aa: CASSILGGDPTQYF